These 8 T cell receptor beta chains came from one sample sequenced in a study of beta chain features in type 1 diabetes. Whole-study results and caveats: Moderate yet significant TCRB CDR3 shortening was seen in Type 1 diabetes patients in all four CD4+ subsets.

These receptors lack a known antigen. Expressed TCRB transcripts were sequenced because the isolated RNA had all been reverse transcribed beforehand. The repertoire was sequenced with immunoSEQ multiplex PCR; TCRdb's copy has only in-frame clones and lacks some. This table has about 68,000 clones, just under 50% appearing once. The sequencing sample was made of central memory CD4+ T cells from blood. The receptor source for this set is a man aged 25 to 45 with type 1 diabetes.

This chain links TRBV15 with TRBJ1-2, with a possible D match to TRBD1 (6 bases). Germline CDR1 LNHNV, CDR2 YYDKDF (reference sequence). This CDR3 is built from 15 residues. Trimming left V 6 bases short and J 4 bases short, with 18 bases between. The DNA of the CDR3 is TGTGCCACCAGTCTGGGGGGGCGGCGCAGCTATGGCTACACCTTC. It encodes CATSLGGRRSYGYTF.

The rearrangement links TRBV7-6 to TRBJ2-1; a weak D match, TRBD1 (5 bases). Germline CDR1 is SGHVS and CDR2 is FNYEAQ. Trimming pared 4 bases from V and 7 bases from J, leaving 20 bases between. This CDR3 is built from 16 residues. The CDR3 sequence is CASSWARVLGENEQFF. In DNA, the CDR3 is TGTGCCAGCAGCTGGGCCAGGGTCCTTGGGGAAAATGAGCAGTTCTTC.

This clone was found once. The chain employs TRBV5-1 and TRBJ1-1, with unresolved D. This CDR3 contains 14 residues. Per germline, CDR1 SGHRS and CDR2 YFSETQ. V was trimmed by 0 bases and J by 3 bases, leaving 9 bases between them. The CDR3 DNA sequence: TGCGCCAGCAGCTTGGCCGAGTCGGACACTGAAGCTTTCTTT. It yields the protein CASSLAESDTEAFF.

The chain uses TRBV2 and TRBJ1-1; tentative D call: TRBD1 (5 bases). Trimming removed 4 bases at V and 2 bases at J, with 11 bases between. CDR3 length: 14 residues. CDR1 and CDR2 from the germline V gene are SNHLY and FYNNEI. CDR3 residues: CASSARTGNTEAFF. CDR3 sequence (DNA): TGTGCCAGCAGTGCGAGAACAGGAAACACTGAAGCTTTCTTT.

This clone has more than one count but fewer than ten. This chain connects TRBV6-6 to TRBJ2-3; 9 positions agree with TRBD1. This CDR3 is 14 amino acids long. Germline V gene lookup returns CDR1 MNHNY and CDR2 SVGAGI (reference sequence). Trimming took 7 bases from V and 6 from J; bases not matched to a gene: 8. The CDR3 nucleotides read TGTGCCAGCATGCCGGGGACAGGGACCGATACGCAGTATTTT. Its protein product is CASMPGTGTDTQYF.

J is TRBJ2-1 and V is TRBV7-9, with D perhaps TRBD1 (5 bases). Between the trimmed V and J ends, which lost 10 bases and 0 bases, there was a span of 10 bases. The germline V gene has CDR1 SEHNR and CDR2 FQNEAQ (reference sequence). This CDR3 is built from 13 residues. CDR3 loop: CAKGSSSYNEQFF. CDR3 sequence (DNA): TGTGCCAAGGGGTCTAGCTCCTACAATGAGCAGTTCTTC. The full variable domain, with the rest looked up from reference TRBV7-9 and TRBJ2-1, is DTGVSQNPRHKITKRGQNVTFRCDPISEHNRLYWYRQTLGQGPEFLTYFQNEAQLEKSRLLSDRFSAERPKGSFSTLEIQRTEQGDSAMYLCAKGSSSYNEQFFGPGTRLTVL.

The gene calls are TRBV29-1 and TRBJ2-3, with D possibly being TRBD2 (5 bases). Trimming removed 1 base at V and 2 bases at J, with 13 bases between. Germline V lookup: CDR1 SQVTM, CDR2 ANQGSEA. There are 15 residues in the CDR3. CDR3 in DNA: TGCAGCGTTGAAGTAGGCGTTAGCGCCACAGATACGCAGTATTTT. This encodes CSVEVGVSATDTQYF.

This clone showed up just once. V is TRBV7-2 and J is TRBJ2-1; TRBD2 agrees at 7 bases. V lost 3 bases, J lost 5 bases, and 7 bases stayed unmatched. This CDR3 is built from 15 residues. Germline CDR1 is SGHTA and CDR2 is FQGNSA. The DNA for the CDR3 is TGTGCCAGCAGCTTTATTGCGGGAGTCAACAATGAGCAGTTCTTC. Its translation is CASSFIAGVNNEQFF.